The source of this T cell receptor (beta chain) is a study of T-cell reconstitution after alpha-beta-depleted transplantation in children. Germline assignment: CDR1 MNHEY and CDR2 SVGEGT. This CDR3 comprises 13 residues. Trimming stripped 7 bases from V and 1 base from J, with 8 bases between. TCRbeta library preparation incorporated unique molecular identifiers. Each CDR3 protein is one row after TCRdb ran MiXCR on the PCR reads. The sample contains about 610,000 distinct CDR3 sequences, over 9.5% of which appear only once. This clonotype was recorded many times. The sample here was PBMCs from the stem cell graft donor, taken from the stem cell graft. The receptor comes from a human donor who donated a stem cell graft to a child with acute myeloid leukemia. V usage is TRBV6-2 or TRBV6-3 and J usage is TRBJ2-1; D perhaps matches TRBD1 (5 bases). The CDR3 bases are TGTGCCAGCACCCAGGGATCCTACAATGAGCAGTTCTTC. This sequence encodes CASTQGSYNEQFF.